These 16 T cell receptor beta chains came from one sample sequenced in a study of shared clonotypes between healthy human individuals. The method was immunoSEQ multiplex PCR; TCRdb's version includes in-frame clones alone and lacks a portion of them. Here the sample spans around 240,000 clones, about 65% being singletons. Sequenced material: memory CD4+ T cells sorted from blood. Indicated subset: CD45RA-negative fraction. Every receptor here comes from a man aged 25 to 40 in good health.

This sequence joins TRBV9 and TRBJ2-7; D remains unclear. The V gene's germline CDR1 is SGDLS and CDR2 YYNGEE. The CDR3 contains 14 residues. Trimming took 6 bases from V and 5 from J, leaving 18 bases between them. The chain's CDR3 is CASNPGQTDHEQYF. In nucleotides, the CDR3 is TGTGCCAGCAACCCGGGCCAGACTGACCACGAGCAGTACTTC.

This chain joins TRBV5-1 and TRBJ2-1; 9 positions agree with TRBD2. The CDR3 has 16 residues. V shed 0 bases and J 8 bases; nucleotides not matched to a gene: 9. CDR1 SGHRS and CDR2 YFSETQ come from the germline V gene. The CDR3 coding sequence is TGCGCCAGCAGCTTGGTAGGGGCGGGAGGGCCCCATGAGCAGTTCTTC. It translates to CASSLVGAGGPHEQFF.

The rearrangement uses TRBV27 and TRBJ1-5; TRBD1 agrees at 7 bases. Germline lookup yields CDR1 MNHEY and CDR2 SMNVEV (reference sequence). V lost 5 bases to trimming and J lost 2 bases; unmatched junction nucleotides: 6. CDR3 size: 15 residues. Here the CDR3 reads CASSRNRGGNQPQHF. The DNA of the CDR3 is TGTGCCAGCAGTCGCAACAGGGGTGGCAATCAGCCCCAGCATTTT.

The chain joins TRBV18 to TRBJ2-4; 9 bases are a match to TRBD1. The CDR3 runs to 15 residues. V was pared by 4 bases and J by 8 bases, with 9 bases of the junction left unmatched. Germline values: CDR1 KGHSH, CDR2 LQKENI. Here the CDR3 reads CASSQADRGMDIQYF. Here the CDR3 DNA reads TGTGCCAGCTCACAAGCAGACAGGGGGATGGACATTCAGTACTTC.

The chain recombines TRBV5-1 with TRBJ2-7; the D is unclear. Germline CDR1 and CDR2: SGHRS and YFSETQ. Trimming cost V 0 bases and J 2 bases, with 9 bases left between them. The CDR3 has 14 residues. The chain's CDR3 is CASSLVPTAYEQYF. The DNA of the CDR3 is TGCGCCAGCAGCTTGGTTCCAACAGCCTACGAGCAGTACTTC.

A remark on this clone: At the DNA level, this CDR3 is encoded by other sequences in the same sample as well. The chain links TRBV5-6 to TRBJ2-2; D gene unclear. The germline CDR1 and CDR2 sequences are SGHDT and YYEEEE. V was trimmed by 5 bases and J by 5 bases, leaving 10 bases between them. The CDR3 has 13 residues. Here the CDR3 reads CASRGRRTGELFF. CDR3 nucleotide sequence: TGTGCCAGCAGAGGACGTCGGACCGGGGAGCTGTTTTTT.

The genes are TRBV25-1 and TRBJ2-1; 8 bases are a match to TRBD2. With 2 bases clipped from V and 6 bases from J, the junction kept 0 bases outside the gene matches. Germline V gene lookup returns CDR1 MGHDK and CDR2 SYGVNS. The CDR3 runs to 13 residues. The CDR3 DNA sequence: TGTGCCAGCAGTGAAGCGGGAGGCAATGAGCAGTTCTTC. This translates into CASSEAGGNEQFF.

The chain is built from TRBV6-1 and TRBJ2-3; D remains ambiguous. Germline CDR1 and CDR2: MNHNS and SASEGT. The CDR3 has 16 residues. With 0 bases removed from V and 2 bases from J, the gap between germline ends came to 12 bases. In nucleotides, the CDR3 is TGTGCCAGCAGTGAAGCGCGTTCGCTTGACACAGATACGCAGTATTTT. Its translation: CASSEARSLDTDTQYF.

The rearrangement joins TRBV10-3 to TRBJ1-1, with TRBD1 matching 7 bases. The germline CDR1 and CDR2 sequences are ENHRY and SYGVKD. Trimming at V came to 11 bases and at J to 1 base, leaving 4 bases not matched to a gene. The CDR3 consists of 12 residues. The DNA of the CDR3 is TGTGCCGGCCGGGACAGGAACACTGAAGCTTTCTTT. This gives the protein CAGRDRNTEAFF.

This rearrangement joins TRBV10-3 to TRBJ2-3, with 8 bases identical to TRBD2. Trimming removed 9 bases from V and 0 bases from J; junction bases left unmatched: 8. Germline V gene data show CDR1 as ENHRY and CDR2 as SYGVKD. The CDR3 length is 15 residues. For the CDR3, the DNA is TGTGCCATTCGACTAGCGCAAACTAGCACAGATACGCAGTATTTT. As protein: CAIRLAQTSTDTQYF.

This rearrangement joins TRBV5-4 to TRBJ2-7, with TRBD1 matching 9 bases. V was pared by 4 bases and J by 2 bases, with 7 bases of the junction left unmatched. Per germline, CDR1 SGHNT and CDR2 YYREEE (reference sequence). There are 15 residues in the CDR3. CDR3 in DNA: TGTGCCAGCAGCCAAACAACAGGGGGCCCCTACGAGCAGTACTTC. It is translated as CASSQTTGGPYEQYF.

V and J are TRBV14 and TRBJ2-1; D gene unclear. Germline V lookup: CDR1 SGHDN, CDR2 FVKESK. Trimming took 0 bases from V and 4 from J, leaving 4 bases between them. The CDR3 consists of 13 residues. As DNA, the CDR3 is TGTGCCAGCAGCCAAGAACTTTACAATGAGCAGTTCTTC. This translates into CASSQELYNEQFF.

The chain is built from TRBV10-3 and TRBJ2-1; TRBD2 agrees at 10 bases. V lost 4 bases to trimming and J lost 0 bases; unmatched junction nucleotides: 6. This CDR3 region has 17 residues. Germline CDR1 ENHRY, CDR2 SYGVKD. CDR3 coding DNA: TGTGCCATCAGTGGCCGGACTAGCGGAGGCTCCTACAATGAGCAGTTCTTC. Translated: CAISGRTSGGSYNEQFF.

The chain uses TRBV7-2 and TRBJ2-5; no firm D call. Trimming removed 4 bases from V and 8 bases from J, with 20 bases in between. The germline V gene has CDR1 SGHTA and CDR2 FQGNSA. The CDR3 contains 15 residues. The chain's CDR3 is CASSSPLGGGSTQYF. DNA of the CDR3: TGTGCCAGCAGCTCGCCTCTAGGCGGCGGCTCTACCCAGTACTTC. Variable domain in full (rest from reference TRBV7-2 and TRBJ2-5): GAGVSQSPSNKVTEKGKDVELRCDPISGHTALYWYRQSLGQGLEFLIYFQGNSAPDKSGLPSDRFSAERTGGSVSTLTIQRTQQEDSAVYLCASSSPLGGGSTQYFGPGTRLLVL.

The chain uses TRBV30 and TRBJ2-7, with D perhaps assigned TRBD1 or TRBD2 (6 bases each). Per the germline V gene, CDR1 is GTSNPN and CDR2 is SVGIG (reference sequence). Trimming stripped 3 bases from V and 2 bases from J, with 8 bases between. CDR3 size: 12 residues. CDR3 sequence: CAWRGGTYEQYF. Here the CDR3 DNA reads TGTGCCTGGAGAGGGGGGACCTACGAGCAGTACTTC.

CDR3 region: CASSRLAGVFEQYF. DNA for the CDR3: TGTGCCAGCAGCCGATTAGCGGGAGTTTTCGAGCAGTACTTC. The V call is TRBV14, the J call TRBJ2-7; 9 positions match TRBD2. Trimming removed 4 bases from V and 6 bases from J; junction bases left unmatched: 7. Per the germline V gene, CDR1 is SGHDN and CDR2 is FVKESK. The CDR3 is made up of 14 amino acids.